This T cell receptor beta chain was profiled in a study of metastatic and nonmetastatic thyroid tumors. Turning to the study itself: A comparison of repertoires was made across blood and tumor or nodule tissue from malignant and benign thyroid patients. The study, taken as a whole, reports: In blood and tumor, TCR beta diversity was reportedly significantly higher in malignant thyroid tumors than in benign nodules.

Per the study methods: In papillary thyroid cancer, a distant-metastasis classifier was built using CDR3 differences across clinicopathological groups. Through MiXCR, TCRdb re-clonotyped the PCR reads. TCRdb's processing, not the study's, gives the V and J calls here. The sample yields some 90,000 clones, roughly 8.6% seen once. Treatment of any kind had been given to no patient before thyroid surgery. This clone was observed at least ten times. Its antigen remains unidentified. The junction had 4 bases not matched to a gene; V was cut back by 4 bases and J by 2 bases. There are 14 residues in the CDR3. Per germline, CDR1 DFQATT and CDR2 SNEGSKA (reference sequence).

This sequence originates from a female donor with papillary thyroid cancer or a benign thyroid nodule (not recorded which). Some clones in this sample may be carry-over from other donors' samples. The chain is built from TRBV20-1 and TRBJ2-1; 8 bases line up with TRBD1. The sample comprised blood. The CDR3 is CSATLTGAYNEQFF. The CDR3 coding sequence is TGCAGTGCTACTTTGACAGGGGCCTACAATGAGCAGTTCTTC.